The 19 T cell receptor beta chains given below trace back to one sample, sequenced in a study of shared T cell receptors in the human thymus. Sequenced by immunoSEQ multiplex PCR; TCRdb stores in-frame clones only, minus some. Here the sample spans hundreds of thousands of clones, around 87% being singletons. These data were also reused for a study on human thymus T cells.

The sample consisted of thymocytes. All receptors derive from a boy under three years old with a congenital heart defect.

The chain links TRBV4-2 to TRBJ1-1; TRBD1 agrees at 7 bases. The CDR3 consists of 16 residues. Trimming cost V 4 bases and J 1 base; bases outside gene matches: 9. Germline CDR1 is LGHNA and CDR2 is YNFKEQ. The CDR3 spells CASSLLRQGRNTEAFF. The CDR3 bases are TGTGCCAGCAGCCTCCTTCGACAGGGACGGAACACTGAAGCTTTCTTT.

The V gene is TRBV28, the J gene TRBJ1-2, with D unclear. The CDR3 runs 12 residues. Trimming took off 8 bases at V and 3 bases at J, with 10 bases between the two ends. Germline loops: CDR1 MDHEN, CDR2 SYDVKM. CDR3 residues: CASVREDYGYTF. CDR3 bases: TGTGCCAGCGTTCGGGAAGACTATGGCTACACCTTC.

V usage is TRBV28 and J usage is TRBJ1-5, with D unresolved. V dropped 6 bases and J dropped 0 bases, with 15 bases sitting between them. Germline values: CDR1 MDHEN, CDR2 SYDVKM. The CDR3 runs 16 residues. In nucleotides, the CDR3 is TGTGCCAGCAGATCGGGATTTCCTTATAGCAATCAGCCCCAGCATTTT. Translation: CASRSGFPYSNQPQHF.

This clone was recorded only once. The chain has TRBV28 and TRBJ2-5; 11 bases line up with TRBD2. Per the germline V gene, CDR1 is MDHEN and CDR2 is SYDVKM. Losses at the gene ends were 6 bases for V and 4 bases for J; bases not matched to a gene: 7. This CDR3 is 15 amino acids long. Here the CDR3 reads CASRLSGGAGETQYF. CDR3 sequence (DNA): TGTGCCAGCAGACTTAGCGGGGGGGCCGGAGAGACCCAGTACTTC.

Remarks on this clone: At one end the junction does not follow the germline gene, possibly because of a read error. This same CDR3 is encoded by further DNA sequences in the sample. The J gene is TRBJ1-6, the V gene TRBV5-1; TRBD1 aligns across 7 bases. The CDR3 runs 13 residues. Looked up from germline, CDR1 is SGHRS and CDR2 is YFSETQ. The CDR3 DNA follows: TGCGCCAGCCGAACAGGGGTTAATTCCCCCCTCCACTTT. It codes for CASRTGVNSPLHF.

The CDR3 region is CASVRAANTEARGDTEAFF. CDR3 nucleotide sequence: TGTGCCAGCGTTAGAGCGGCGAACACTGAAGCTCGGGGGGACACTGAAGCTTTCTTT. The chain links TRBV5-6 to TRBJ1-1, with TRBD1 as a possible D gene (5 bases). The CDR3 extends over 19 amino acids. V shed 7 bases and J shed 3 bases, with 31 bases lying between them. Looked up from germline, CDR1 is SGHDT and CDR2 is YYEEEE.

The rearrangement links TRBV6-4 to TRBJ2-2; a weak D match, TRBD2 (5 bases). V was shortened by 5 bases and J by 0 bases, with 10 bases between the two germline ends. Germline CDR1 and CDR2: MRHNA and SNTAGT. The CDR3 has 15 amino acids. The CDR3 region is CASSSSNSNTGELFF. The CDR3 region has the DNA TGTGCCAGCAGTTCTAGCAATTCGAACACCGGGGAGCTGTTTTTT.

This chain links TRBV4-1 with TRBJ2-7, with D possibly matching TRBD1 (5 bases). The CDR3 loop spans 14 amino acids. Germline-derived CDR1 and CDR2 are MGHRA and YSYEKL. V gave up 4 bases and J gave up 1 base, with 11 bases separating them. Written as DNA, the CDR3 is TGCGCCAGCAGCCTCAACCAGGGATCCTACGAGCAGTACTTC. This codes for CASSLNQGSYEQYF.

V and J are TRBV5-6 and TRBJ2-7; D unclear. The germline V gene encodes CDR1 SGHDT and CDR2 YYEEEE. The CDR3 runs to 14 residues. The V and J ends lost 3 bases and 4 bases respectively, with 14 bases between them. The CDR3 here is CASSSRGAPYEQYF. The CDR3 bases are TGTGCCAGCAGCTCCCGAGGCGCGCCGTACGAGCAGTACTTC.

This chain connects TRBV5-1 to TRBJ2-3, with 14 bases that match TRBD2. Germline V lookup: CDR1 SGHRS, CDR2 YFSETQ. Trimming cost V 2 bases and J 6 bases; bases outside gene matches: 8. The CDR3 sequence is 17 residues long. CDR3 region: CASSFWTSGGRGDTQYF. In nucleotides, the CDR3 is TGCGCCAGCAGCTTCTGGACTAGCGGGGGGCGGGGGGATACGCAGTATTTT.

This chain links TRBV5-1 with TRBJ1-1, with D possibly being TRBD1 (5 bases). Germline-derived CDR1 and CDR2 are SGHRS and YFSETQ. There are 20 residues in the CDR3. Trimming left V 3 bases short and J 0 bases short, with 27 bases between. DNA of the CDR3: TGCGCCAGCAGCTGGGGGGAAGAACAGGCTCTCTTAAGTATGAACACTGAAGCTTTCTTT. It is translated as CASSWGEEQALLSMNTEAFF.

The J gene is TRBJ1-5, the V gene TRBV7-9; 7 bases line up with TRBD1. CDR1 SEHNR and CDR2 FQNEAQ come from the germline V gene (reference sequence). J was trimmed by 4 bases and V by 2 bases; bases with no gene match: 5. The CDR3 is made up of 15 amino acids. The chain's CDR3 is CASSLRPGGNQPQHF. The CDR3 DNA reads TGTGCCAGCAGCTTAAGGCCAGGGGGGAATCAGCCCCAGCATTTT.

As concerns this clone: The junction departs from germline at one end; a sequencing error may be responsible. The chain links TRBV27 to TRBJ1-2; 12 positions agree with TRBD1. The CDR3 is made up of 16 amino acids. Germline V gene data show CDR1 as MNHEY and CDR2 as SMNVEV (reference sequence). The CDR3 sequence: CASRKGQGAPNYGYPF. CDR3 nucleotides: TGTGCCAGCAGAAAGGGACAGGGGGCCCCGAACTATGGCTACCCCTTC.

The V call is TRBV7-2, the J call TRBJ1-5; 10 bases fit TRBD1. This CDR3 is 17 amino acids long. The germline V gene encodes CDR1 SGHTA and CDR2 FQGNSA. V was pared by 1 base and J by 5 bases, with 8 bases of the junction left unmatched. Here the CDR3 reads CASSLGQGDRGHQPQHF. The CDR3 nucleotides are TGTGCCAGCAGCTTAGGACAGGGAGACAGGGGGCATCAGCCCCAGCATTTT. The whole variable domain, remainder taken from reference TRBV7-2 and TRBJ1-5, is GAGVSQSPSNKVTEKGKDVELRCDPISGHTALYWYRQSLGQGLEFLIYFQGNSAPDKSGLPSDRFSAERTGGSVSTLTIQRTQQEDSAVYLCASSLGQGDRGHQPQHFGDGTRLSIL.

The chain links TRBV19 to TRBJ2-5; D gene uncertain. In germline, CDR1 is LNHDA, CDR2 SQIVND (reference sequence). The ends were cut back, 5 bases at V and 0 bases at J, with 7 bases in the middle. The CDR3 contains 13 residues. The CDR3 spells CASSLRYQETQYF. The CDR3 region has the DNA TGTGCCAGTAGTCTCAGGTACCAAGAGACCCAGTACTTC.

Comment on this clone: In the same sample, other DNA sequences code for this CDR3. V is TRBV6-5 and J is TRBJ2-7; 10 positions agree with TRBD1. Losses at the gene ends were 0 bases for V and 3 bases for J; bases not matched to a gene: 2. The CDR3 loop spans 15 amino acids. The germline CDR1 and CDR2 sequences are MNHEY and SVGAGI. CDR3 protein: CASSYSGDRGYEQYF. In DNA form, the CDR3 reads TGTGCCAGCAGTTACTCGGGGGACAGGGGCTACGAGCAGTACTTC.

The rearrangement uses TRBV29-1 and TRBJ2-7, with 7 nucleotides matching TRBD1. With V trimmed by 3 bases and J by 3 bases, 8 bases remained unmatched. CDR3 size: 14 residues. Looked up from germline, CDR1 is SQVTM and CDR2 is ANQGSEA. As DNA, the CDR3 is TGCAGCGTTGAGTACCACCGGGACAGCTACGAGCAGTACTTC. It encodes CSVEYHRDSYEQYF.

This clone was recorded only once. The rearrangement links TRBV27 to TRBJ2-1; 7 positions agree with TRBD1. The trim removed 5 bases at V and 6 bases at J, leaving 13 bases unmatched. The CDR3 is 16 amino acids. CDR1 and CDR2 (germline): MNHEY, SMNVEV (reference sequence). CDR3 nucleotides: TGTGCCAGCAGTCTTTACAGGGGAGATGAGATCAATGAGCAGTTCTTC. This sequence encodes CASSLYRGDEINEQFF.

The rearrangement uses TRBV4-2 and TRBJ2-7; TRBD2 aligns across 9 bases. This CDR3 spans 19 amino acids. CDR1 is LGHNA, CDR2 YNFKEQ, per germline. V gave up 0 bases and J gave up 5 bases; unmatched junction bases: 17. CDR3 region: CASSQDSLRLAGGPNEQYF. CDR3 nucleotide sequence: TGTGCCAGCAGCCAAGATTCGTTAAGACTGGCGGGGGGGCCTAACGAGCAGTACTTC.